A selection of T cell receptor beta chains follows, all from one sample in a study of cytomegalovirus exposure and HLA in healthy donors. Some clones are missing from TCRdb's copy, which holds only in-frame ones; the method was immunoSEQ multiplex PCR. The table lists over 40,000 clones, 87% of them singletons, with around 8% in the top ten. Sequencing used PBMCs. The origin of the receptors is a woman in her forties in good health and CMV-seropositive. Each CDR3 is given with its conserved first and last residue. A D gene is named only where the DNA matches it firmly. Where a row states a size, it is once, few, many or the class of an expanded clone; other rows omit it.

>TRBJ2-2|TRBV7-3|.|TRBD1
TGTGCCAGCAGCTCACCGGGACAGCCCTCGAACACCGGGGAGCTGTTTTTT
CASSSPGQPSNTGELFF
>TRBJ1-1|TRBV2|.|.
TGTGCCAGCAGATTATCTGTGTGGGCCACTGAAGCTTTCTTT
CASRLSVWATEAFF
>TRBJ2-1|TRBV9|.|TRBD2
TGTGCCAGCAGTATAGCGGGAGGGCCTTTGGATGAGCAGTTCTTC
CASSIAGGPLDEQFF
>TRBJ2-7|TRBV2|.|TRBD2
TGTGCCAGGGAGGGAACTAGCGGGAGCTACGAGCAGTACTTC
CAREGTSGSYEQYF
>TRBJ1-6|TRBV11-2|.|.
TGTGCCAGCAGCTTAGACCTAGGACTTAATTCACCCCTCCACTTT
CASSLDLGLNSPLHF
>TRBJ2-7|TRBV27|.|TRBD1
TGTGCCAGCAGTTCTAATACCGGGACAGGGGGCTTTGAGCAGTACTTC
CASSSNTGTGGFEQYF
>TRBJ2-2|TRBV19|.|TRBD1
TGTGCCAGTAGCCCCTGGGGACAGGGCACCGGGGAGCTGTTTTTT
CASSPWGQGTGELFF
>TRBJ2-1|TRBV29-1|.|TRBD2
TGCAGCGTTGGAGATAGGCTAGCGGGTTCCTACAATGAGCAGTTCTTC
CSVGDRLAGSYNEQFF
>TRBJ1-4|TRBV28|few|TRBD1
TGTGCCAGCGGGGACCTGGGAACAGGGGGCAAAAAACTGTTTTTT
CASGDLGTGGKKLFF
>TRBJ1-5|TRBV19|.|TRBD1
TGTGCCAGTAGTCCACAGGGGAACAATCAGCCCCAGCATTTT
CASSPQGNNQPQHF
>TRBJ2-4|TRBV7-8|.|.
TGTGCCAGCAGCTTAACGCCAGGATGGGCCAAAAACATTCAGTACTTC
CASSLTPGWAKNIQYF
>TRBJ1-5|TRBV4-2|.|.
TGTGCCAGCAGCCAAGAGTATGGTAGTGCGGGGAATCAGCCCCAGCATTTT
CASSQEYGSAGNQPQHF
>TRBJ2-1|TRBV27|.|TRBD2
TGTGCCAGCAGCTCCGGGACTAGTTTCAATGAGCAGTTCTTC
CASSSGTSFNEQFF
>TRBJ1-1|TRBV2|.|TRBD1
TGTGCCGTAACCCGGGAGGGGGCTGTCACTGAAGCTTTCTTT
CAVTREGAVTEAFF
>TRBJ1-5|TRBV19|.|.
TGTGCCACCACTAAAGATCAGGGGAATCAGCCCCAGCATTTT
CATTKDQGNQPQHF
>TRBJ2-2|TRBV27|.|TRBD2
TGTGCCACGCAACTAGCGGCGAACACCGGGGAGCTGTTTTTT
CATQLAANTGELFF
>TRBJ2-1|TRBV7-9|.|.
TGTGCCAGCAGCTTACAGGGGTATGAGCAGTTCTTC
CASSLQGYEQFF
>TRBJ2-7|TRBV5-4|.|.
TGTGCCAGCAGCTGGGGAATAGGGGGGGGGTTGTACGAGCAGTACTTC
CASSWGIGGGLYEQYF
>TRBJ2-1|TRBV28|.|.
TGTGCCAGCAGTTTAATGAACGGAATAAGAGGAAATGAGCAGTTCTTC
CASSLMNGIRGNEQFF
>TRBJ2-7|TRBV15|.|.
TGTGCCACCAGAGTTGAACAGGGTCCATACGAGCAGTACTTC
CATRVEQGPYEQYF
>TRBJ2-2|TRBV7-2|.|.
TGTGCCAGCAGCGGGGGACACCTGAACACCGGGGAGCTGTTTTTT
CASSGGHLNTGELFF
>TRBJ2-7|TRBV5-4|.|TRBD1
TGTGCCAGCAGCAAGGGACAGGGGATCGGCGAGCAGTACTTC
CASSKGQGIGEQYF
>TRBJ1-6|TRBV30|once|.
TGTGCCTGGAGTGTGGAGGGGATGAGTTCACCCCTCCACTTT
CAWSVEGMSSPLHF
>TRBJ2-7|TRBV2|.|.
TGTGCCAGCAGTGGTGTATTGAGCTCCTACGAGCAGTACTTC
CASSGVLSSYEQYF
>TRBJ2-5|TRBV6-6|.|TRBD1
TGTGCCAGCAGTTACCCCGGGACAGAGGGGGAGACCCAGTACTTC
CASSYPGTEGETQYF